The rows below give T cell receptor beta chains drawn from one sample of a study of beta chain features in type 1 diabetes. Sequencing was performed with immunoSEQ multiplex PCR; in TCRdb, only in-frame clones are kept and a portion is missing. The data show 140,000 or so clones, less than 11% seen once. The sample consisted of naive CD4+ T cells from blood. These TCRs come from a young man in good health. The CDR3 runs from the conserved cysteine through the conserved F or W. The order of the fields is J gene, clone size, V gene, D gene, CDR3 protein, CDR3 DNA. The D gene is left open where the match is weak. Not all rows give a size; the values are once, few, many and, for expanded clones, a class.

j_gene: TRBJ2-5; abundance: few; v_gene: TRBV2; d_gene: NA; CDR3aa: CASSGGMVETQYF; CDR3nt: TGTGCCAGCAGTGGCGGAATGGTGGAGACCCAGTACTTC
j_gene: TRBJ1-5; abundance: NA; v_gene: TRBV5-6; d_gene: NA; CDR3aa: CASSLGSGYSNQPQHF; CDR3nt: TGTGCCAGCAGCTTGGGGTCGGGTTATAGCAATCAGCCCCAGCATTTT
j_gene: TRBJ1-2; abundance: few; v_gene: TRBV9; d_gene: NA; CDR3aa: CASSVDPIGTPGIRGYTF; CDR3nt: TGTGCCAGCAGCGTCGACCCAATAGGGACACCGGGGATTCGTGGCTACACCTTC
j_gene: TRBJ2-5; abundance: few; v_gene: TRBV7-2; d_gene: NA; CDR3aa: CASPEGGDLETQYF; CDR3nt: TGTGCCAGCCCGGAAGGGGGGGACTTAGAGACCCAGTACTTC
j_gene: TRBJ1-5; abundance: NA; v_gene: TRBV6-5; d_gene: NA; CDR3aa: CASSYQGPSNQPQHF; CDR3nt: TGTGCCAGCAGTTACCAGGGTCCGAGCAATCAGCCCCAGCATTTT
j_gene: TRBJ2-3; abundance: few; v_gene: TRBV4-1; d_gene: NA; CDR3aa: CASSRQDSLTDTQYF; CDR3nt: TGCGCCAGCAGCCGACAGGACAGTTTGACAGATACGCAGTATTTT
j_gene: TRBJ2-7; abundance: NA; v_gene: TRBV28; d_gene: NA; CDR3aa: CASSSGRNYEQYF; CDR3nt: TGTGCCAGCAGTTCCGGCAGAAACTACGAGCAGTACTTC
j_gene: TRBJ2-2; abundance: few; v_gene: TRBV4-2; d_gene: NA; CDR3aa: CASSHVGGGGTGELFF; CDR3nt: TGTGCCAGCAGCCATGTTGGAGGGGGGGGCACCGGGGAGCTGTTTTTT
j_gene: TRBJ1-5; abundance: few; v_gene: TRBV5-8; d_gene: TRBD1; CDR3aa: CASSLGDREDQPQHF; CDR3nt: TGTGCCAGCAGCTTGGGGGACAGGGAAGATCAGCCCCAGCATTTT
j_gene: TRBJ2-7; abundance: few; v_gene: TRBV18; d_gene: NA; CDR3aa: CASSLGQGSGPYEQYF; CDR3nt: TGTGCCAGCTCACTCGGCCAGGGGTCAGGGCCCTACGAGCAGTACTTC
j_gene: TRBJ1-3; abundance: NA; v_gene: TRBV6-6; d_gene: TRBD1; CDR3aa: CASSGTDSGNTIYF; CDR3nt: TGTGCCAGCAGCGGGACAGACTCTGGAAACACCATATATTTT